Listed here are 30 T cell receptor beta chains from one sample, sequenced in a study of identical twins. Using its own MiXCR run on the 5' RACE reads, TCRdb lists one record per CDR3 protein. Here the sample spans 1,800,000 or so distinct CDR3 sequences, less than 35% being singletons. Input material: cord blood. These TCRs come from a newborn girl in good health.

The chain has TRBV7-9 and TRBJ1-5; D may be TRBD1 (5 bases). The CDR3 runs 16 residues. Germline V gene lookup returns CDR1 SEHNR and CDR2 FQNEAQ (reference sequence). Deletions cut 1 base from V and 0 bases from J, with 10 bases between. CDR3 coding DNA: TGTGCCAGCAGCTTAGGCAGGGCTGATAGCAATCAGCCCCAGCATTTT. This sequence encodes CASSLGRADSNQPQHF.

The chain joins TRBV5-1 to TRBJ1-1, with TRBD1 identical over 8 bases. The length of the CDR3 is 15 residues. V was pared by 0 bases and J by 7 bases, with 8 bases of the junction left unmatched. Germline V gene data show CDR1 as SGHRS and CDR2 as YFSETQ. CDR3 residues: CASSLVIGQGGEAFF. DNA for the CDR3: TGCGCCAGCAGCTTGGTAATTGGACAGGGAGGTGAAGCTTTCTTT. The entire variable domain, with the rest obtained from reference TRBV5-1 and TRBJ1-1, is as follows: KAGVTQTPRYLIKTRGQQVTLSCSPISGHRSVSWYQQTPGQGLQFLFEYFSETQRNKGNFPGRFSGRQFSNSRSEMNVSTLELGDSALYLCASSLVIGQGGEAFFGQGTRLTVV.

The chain is built from TRBV20-1 and TRBJ2-1; TRBD1 matches at 8 bases. Germline V lookup: CDR1 DFQATT, CDR2 SNEGSKA (reference sequence). With V trimmed by 5 bases and J by 7 bases, 7 bases remained unmatched. This CDR3 region has 13 residues. CDR3 residues: CSALDRDLNEQFF. CDR3 DNA sequence: TGCAGTGCTCTGGACAGGGATCTGAATGAGCAGTTCTTC.

This clonotype was detected only a few times. The chain joins TRBV20-1 to TRBJ1-5, with D tentatively TRBD1 (5 bases). Deletions cut 2 bases from V and 2 bases from J, with 10 bases between. This CDR3 has 14 amino acids. CDR1 DFQATT and CDR2 SNEGSKA come from the germline V gene (reference sequence). The CDR3 reads CSARLRGGNQPQHF. CDR3 in DNA: TGCAGTGCTAGACTAAGGGGAGGCAATCAGCCCCAGCATTTT.

This clonotype was seen more than once but under ten times. The chain links TRBV9 to TRBJ2-3; 11 nucleotides agree with TRBD2. Germline lookup yields CDR1 SGDLS and CDR2 YYNGEE. This CDR3 is built from 17 residues. Germline trimming cut 4 bases from V and 2 bases from J; bases unmatched to any gene: 9. The CDR3 sequence: CASSPRGLAEFTDTQYF. The CDR3 DNA sequence: TGTGCCAGCAGCCCCCGGGGACTAGCGGAGTTCACAGATACGCAGTATTTT.

On this clonotype itself: At one end the junction does not follow the germline gene, possibly because of a read error. This chain joins TRBV18 and TRBJ2-3; TRBD2 matches 11 bases. The CDR3 has 16 residues. The germline V gene encodes CDR1 KGHSH and CDR2 LQKENI. The CDR3 DNA follows: TGTGCCAGCCCACCACTCCCTAGCGGGGGGACAGATACGCAGTATTTT. It specifies CASPPLPSGGTDTQYF.

As for this clonotype: A read error may be the cause here, since a much bigger clone is one base away. A read error is likely, as this CDR3 ends without the conserved phenylalanine or tryptophan. The chain has TRBV29-1 and TRBJ2-7, with no clear D. CDR3 length equals 10 residues. Trimming removed 3 bases from V and 3 bases from J, with 3 bases in between. Germline values: CDR1 SQVTM, CDR2 ANQGSEA. CDR3 region: CSVEDYEQYL. The CDR3 DNA sequence: TGCAGCGTTGAGGACTACGAGCAGTACTTA.

This chain uses TRBV3-1 with TRBJ2-1; D is possibly TRBD1 (5 bases). V lost 1 base and J 6 bases, leaving 16 bases between the germline ends. The CDR3 sequence is 16 residues long. Germline CDR1 LGHDT, CDR2 YNNKEL (reference sequence). CDR3 DNA: TGTGCCAGCAGCCAAGTGCACTCGGCTCAGGGCAATGAGCAGTTCTTC. Translated, it gives CASSQVHSAQGNEQFF.

The V and J genes are TRBV20-1 and TRBJ2-5; no reliable D call. Deletions cut 3 bases from V and 2 bases from J, with 13 bases between. Germline CDR1 and CDR2: DFQATT and SNEGSKA (reference sequence). This CDR3 spans 14 amino acids. CDR3 region: CSASPLVLQETQYF. CDR3 nucleotide sequence: TGCAGTGCTAGCCCCTTGGTTCTACAAGAGACCCAGTACTTC.

The chain couples TRBV6-1 to TRBJ2-6; a possible D gene is TRBD1 (5 bases). The CDR3 loop spans 18 amino acids. With 6 bases removed from V and 1 base from J, the gap between germline ends came to 19 bases. Germline-derived CDR1 and CDR2 are MNHNS and SASEGT. CDR3 DNA sequence: TGTGCCAGCAGCCCCCGACAGACCCTTCTTTCTGGGGCCAACGTCCTGACTTTC. Encoded protein: CASSPRQTLLSGANVLTF.

This clonotype was detected a few times. The chain carries TRBV5-4 and TRBJ1-2, with TRBD1 as a possible D gene (6 bases). The V gene's germline CDR1 is SGHNT and CDR2 YYREEE (reference sequence). V was cut by 5 bases and J by 2 bases, with 10 bases left in between. The CDR3 has 13 residues. The CDR3 region is CASRDTGNYGYTF. DNA of the CDR3: TGTGCCAGCAGGGATACAGGGAACTATGGCTACACCTTC.

To note about this clonotype: The DNA is omitted, as the CDR3 cannot be located on it reliably, and the CDR3 follows TCRdb's listing. The chain is built from TRBV11-2 and TRBJ1-2. In germline, CDR1 is SGHAT, CDR2 FQNNGV. The CDR3 extends over 24 residues, inclusive of both ends. This CDR3 reads CASSFRGRVEAFFGQGVFNYGYTF.

This clonotype was detected a few times. This chain joins TRBV19 and TRBJ2-2; 7 bases match TRBD2. Losses at the gene ends were 3 bases for V and 1 base for J; bases not matched to a gene: 2. The CDR3 length is 15 residues. CDR1 LNHDA and CDR2 SQIVND come from the germline V gene (reference sequence). The CDR3 loop is CASSIGGRNTGELFF. CDR3 DNA: TGTGCCAGTAGTATTGGCGGGAGGAACACCGGGGAGCTGTTTTTT.

The table lists this clonotype with a few counts. The chain is built from TRBV7-2 and TRBJ2-1; the D gene is possibly TRBD2 (6 bases). The CDR3 totals 13 residues. CDR1 and CDR2 (germline): SGHTA, FQGNSA. V lost 4 bases and J lost 6, with 10 bases in between. The CDR3: CASSWRAGNEQFF. The DNA for the CDR3 is TGTGCCAGCAGCTGGAGGGCCGGCAATGAGCAGTTCTTC.

The chain employs TRBV20-1 and TRBJ1-1; no clear D. V lost 6 bases and J 4 bases, leaving 9 bases between the germline ends. Germline CDR1 and CDR2: DFQATT and SNEGSKA (reference sequence). This CDR3 comprises 11 residues. CDR3 sequence reads: CSAPFGTEAFF. CDR3 nucleotides: TGCAGTGCCCCTTTTGGCACTGAAGCTTTCTTT.

This clonotype was seen a few times. The V call is TRBV10-3, the J call TRBJ2-7; D gene uncertain. Germline CDR1 is ENHRY and CDR2 is SYGVKD. V was pared by 4 bases and J by 2 bases, with 12 bases between. CDR3 size: 14 residues. CDR3 residues: CAISGGWTTYEQYF. CDR3 DNA sequence: TGTGCCATCAGTGGCGGCTGGACCACCTACGAGCAGTACTTC.

The chain has TRBV20-1 and TRBJ1-2; weak D call: TRBD1 (5 bases). V was cut by 0 bases and J by 3 bases, with 14 bases left in between. The CDR3 contains 15 residues. Germline CDR1 and CDR2: DFQATT and SNEGSKA (reference sequence). The chain's CDR3 is CSARDAQGGHYGYTF. The CDR3 bases are TGCAGTGCTAGAGATGCCCAGGGAGGCCACTATGGCTACACCTTC.

In its sample, this clonotype was seen once. A junction boundary mismatches the germline segment, possibly from a read error. The chain carries TRBV20-1 and TRBJ1-2; perhaps TRBD1 as D (5 bases). Per the germline V gene, CDR1 is DFQATT and CDR2 is SNEGSKA (reference sequence). The CDR3 is 12 residues long. CDR3 sequence reads: CSATGRTYSYTF. CDR3 nucleotide sequence: TGCAGTGCTACGGGACGGACCTATAGCTACACCTTC.

J is TRBJ2-1 and V is TRBV11-2; 11 positions agree with TRBD2. The CDR3 covers 14 residues. The germline CDR1 and CDR2 sequences are SGHAT and FQNNGV. The J segment lost 14 bases and the V segment lost 4 bases, leaving 10 bases of the junction unmatched. As DNA, the CDR3 is TGTGCCAGCAGCTCGATAGCGGGGGGGCCTCTCGAGTTCTTC. Translating gives CASSSIAGGPLEFF.

This clonotype was counted a single time. V and J are TRBV10-3 and TRBJ2-5, with TRBD2 matching over 7 bases. Germline loops: CDR1 ENHRY, CDR2 SYGVKD. CDR3 length equals 14 residues. V was pared by 9 bases and J by 2 bases, with 9 bases of the junction left unmatched. The CDR3 is CAMSQSGTQETQYF. The CDR3 nucleotides read TGTGCCATGAGTCAGAGCGGGACGCAAGAGACCCAGTACTTC.

In its sample, this clonotype was seen many times. V is TRBV10-3 and J is TRBJ2-7; D perhaps matches TRBD2 (5 bases). Germline CDR1 is ENHRY and CDR2 is SYGVKD. The CDR3 loop spans 16 amino acids. V shed 3 bases and J shed 2 bases, with 17 bases lying between them. The CDR3 region is CAISDPAVRAPYEQYF. CDR3 DNA sequence: TGTGCCATCAGTGACCCAGCGGTAAGGGCCCCCTACGAGCAGTACTTC.

This clonotype appeared a few times. The chain combines TRBV12-3 or TRBV12-4 with TRBJ2-4; 7 positions agree with TRBD2. The CDR3 loop spans 15 amino acids. The V and J ends lost 6 bases and 0 bases, in that order; junction bases with no gene match: 5. In DNA form, the CDR3 reads TGTGCCAGCAGCGACGGGGGGATAGCCAAAAACATTCAGTACTTC. This codes for CASSDGGIAKNIQYF.

This chain connects TRBV18 to TRBJ2-7; TRBD1 might be the D (5 bases). The germline CDR1 and CDR2 sequences are KGHSH and LQKENI. Trimming pared 3 bases from V and 0 bases from J, leaving 12 bases between. The length of the CDR3 is 15 residues. The CDR3: CASSPRWGDSYEQYF. CDR3 in DNA: TGTGCCAGCTCACCCCGTTGGGGCGACTCCTACGAGCAGTACTTC.

The chain combines TRBV3-1 with TRBJ2-1, with unresolved D. Trimming cost V 0 bases and J 0 bases, with 9 bases left between them. The CDR3 extends over 16 amino acids. Germline CDR1 reads LGHDT; CDR2 reads YNNKEL (reference sequence). The CDR3 DNA sequence: TGTGCCAGCAGCCAAGAGGGGTTGGGCTCCTACAATGAGCAGTTCTTC. This codes for CASSQEGLGSYNEQFF.

J is TRBJ2-7 and V is TRBV7-9; D is unclear. The CDR3 loop spans 14 amino acids. The germline V gene has CDR1 SEHNR and CDR2 FQNEAQ (reference sequence). V was trimmed by 1 base and J by 1 base, leaving 8 bases between them. In nucleotides, the CDR3 is TGTGCCAGCAGCTTAGAGAGCGCGTCCTACGAGCAGTACTTC. This codes for CASSLESASYEQYF.

In DNA form, the CDR3 reads TGTGCCAGCAGCTTGGGGACTAGTCTGGGTGAGCAGTACTTC. This encodes CASSLGTSLGEQYF. The rearrangement uses TRBV7-2 and TRBJ2-7; 8 bases map to TRBD2. CDR1 is SGHTA and CDR2 is FQGNSA in the germline V gene. The CDR3 covers 14 residues. Trimming removed 3 bases from V and 7 bases from J; junction bases left unmatched: 8.

This clonotype has more than one count but fewer than ten. The rearrangement uses TRBV16 and TRBJ2-2; D remains ambiguous. The CDR3 has 14 residues. CDR1 is KGHSY and CDR2 is FQNENV in the germline V gene. V was trimmed by 2 bases and J by 2 bases, leaving 6 bases between them. CDR3 nucleotide sequence: TGTGCCAGCAGCCAACACTTAAACACCGGGGAGCTGTTTTTT. It encodes CASSQHLNTGELFF.

The table lists this clonotype with a few counts. The chain is built from TRBV27 and TRBJ1-6; D perhaps matches TRBD1 (6 bases). The ends were cut back, 2 bases at V and 0 bases at J, with 14 bases in the middle. Germline CDR1 MNHEY, CDR2 SMNVEV (reference sequence). CDR3 length: 18 residues. In DNA, the CDR3 is TGTGCCAGCAGTTTAATAGCCCAGGGGAGCTCCTATAATTCACCCCTCCACTTT. Protein: CASSLIAQGSSYNSPLHF.

This clonotype has a count of ten or more. The chain carries TRBV20-1 and TRBJ2-7; D remains ambiguous. V lost 2 bases, J lost 0 bases, and 8 bases lay in between. Germline CDR1 is DFQATT and CDR2 is SNEGSKA (reference sequence). The CDR3 totals 13 residues. The chain's CDR3 is CSARREGSYEQYF. In DNA form, the CDR3 reads TGCAGTGCTAGAAGAGAAGGCTCCTACGAGCAGTACTTC.

The table lists this clonotype with a few counts. The chain combines TRBV10-3 with TRBJ2-1, with 9 bases identical to TRBD2. V shed 6 bases, J shed 7 bases, and the junction held 4 bases outside the gene matches. This CDR3 is 13 amino acids long. The germline V gene has CDR1 ENHRY and CDR2 SYGVKD. This chain's CDR3 is CAIRRLADNEQFF. For the CDR3, the DNA is TGTGCCATCAGGCGACTAGCGGATAATGAGCAGTTCTTC.